The 9 T cell receptor beta chains given below trace back to one sample, sequenced in a study of naive and memory T cell subsets. The beta constant-region primer was an equimolar mix of two oligonucleotides covering TRBC1 and TRBC2. Four rounds of PCR amplified the ligated cDNA using nested alpha and beta constant-region primers plus SP2. TCRdb used MiXCR to reprocess the UMI-ligation and nested PCR reads, holding one entry per CDR3 protein. The sample carries approximately 2,700 distinct CDR3 sequences, over 4.5% recorded once. The sample comprised CD4+ TEMRA cells from blood. Subset here: effector memory re-expressing CD45RA, CD45RA+ CD27-. These receptor sequences come from a human donor in good health.

In this sample, this clonotype is medium-sized. The rearrangement uses TRBV6-6 and TRBJ2-2; 11 bases align to TRBD1. Germline V gives CDR1 MNHNY, CDR2 SVGAGI (reference sequence). J lost 6 bases, V lost 5 bases, and 5 bases had no gene match. This CDR3 is built from 15 residues. Written as DNA, the CDR3 is TGTGCCAGCAGTGGTCCGGGACAGGGGGCCGGGGAGCTGTTTTTT. It encodes CASSGPGQGAGELFF.

The V gene is TRBV6-2 or TRBV6-3, the J gene TRBJ1-5; 7 bases fit TRBD1. The germline gives CDR1 MNHEY, CDR2 SVGEGT. The junction had 11 bases not matched to a gene; V was cut back by 4 bases and J by 5 bases. This CDR3 is built from 16 residues. CDR3 protein: CASSSWTGREDQPQHF. The CDR3 DNA follows: TGTGCCAGCAGTTCCTGGACAGGTCGAGAGGATCAGCCCCAGCATTTT.

This clonotype is categorized as large (0.1 to 1%). The chain combines TRBV20-1 with TRBJ1-1; D uncertain. With 0 bases removed from V and 6 bases from J, the gap between germline ends came to 17 bases. This CDR3 is built from 15 residues. The germline V gene has CDR1 DFQATT and CDR2 SNEGSKA (reference sequence). In nucleotides, the CDR3 is TGCAGTGCTAGAGATGTGAGGAAATCTCCCCCTGAAGCTTTCTTT. Translating it yields CSARDVRKSPPEAFF.

The chain combines TRBV28 with TRBJ2-1; D is unresolved. Germline CDR1 is MDHEN and CDR2 is SYDVKM. This CDR3 has 11 residues. V shed 7 bases and J shed 5 bases, with 6 bases lying between them. CDR3 in DNA: TGTGCCAGCAAAGGTAACAATGAGCAGTTCTTC. The encoded protein is CASKGNNEQFF.

In its sample, this clonotype was seen many times. The rearrangement links TRBV10-3 to TRBJ2-7; no firm D call. Germline V gives CDR1 ENHRY, CDR2 SYGVKD. V was cut by 6 bases and J by 5 bases, with 11 bases left in between. CDR3 length equals 12 residues. CDR3 coding DNA: TGTGCCATCAGATCGGAGAGAAACGAGCAGTACTTC. Its protein is CAIRSERNEQYF.

By proportion, this clonotype is medium-sized. The V call is TRBV15, the J call TRBJ2-1; D remains ambiguous. Trimming cost V 1 base and J 0 bases, with 13 bases left between them. The CDR3 is 17 amino acids. Germline V gives CDR1 LNHNV, CDR2 YYDKDF (reference sequence). For the CDR3, the DNA is TGTGCCACCAGCAGAGCTCCCCTCGCGCTCTCCTACAATGAGCAGTTCTTC. Residues: CATSRAPLALSYNEQFF. Using reference TRBV15 and TRBJ2-1 for the parts outside the CDR3, the full variable domain is DAMVIQNPRYQVTQFGKPVTLSCSQTLNHNVMYWYQQKSSQAPKLLFHYYDKDFNNEADTPDNFQSRRPNTSFCFLDIRSPGLGDTAMYLCATSRAPLALSYNEQFFGPGTRLTVL.

The rearrangement joins TRBV19 to TRBJ1-5; perhaps TRBD1 as D (5 bases). The CDR3 is made up of 12 amino acids. Trimming left V 8 bases short and J 1 base short, with 6 bases between. The germline V gene encodes CDR1 LNHDA and CDR2 SQIVND (reference sequence). The CDR3 is CASWDSNQPQHF. In nucleotides, the CDR3 is TGTGCCAGTTGGGACAGCAATCAGCCCCAGCATTTT.

The chain joins TRBV4-2 to TRBJ2-1; possibly TRBD2 for D (5 bases). Germline CDR1 and CDR2: LGHNA and YNFKEQ. CDR3 length equals 15 residues. V lost 0 bases, J lost 0 bases, and 6 bases lay in between. The DNA for the CDR3 is TGTGCCAGCAGCCAAGACGGGGACTCCTACAATGAGCAGTTCTTC. Amino acids: CASSQDGDSYNEQFF.

In its sample, this clonotype is medium-sized (0.01 to 0.1%). V is TRBV6-5 and J is TRBJ2-7; tentatively, D is TRBD2 (6 bases). CDR3 length: 14 residues. Germline values: CDR1 MNHEY, CDR2 SVGAGI. The V end was cut by 6 bases, the J end by 0 bases, with 12 bases between. The DNA for the CDR3 is TGTGCCAGCAGGGGATCGGGAGCCTCCTACGAGCAGTACTTC. Its protein product is CASRGSGASYEQYF.